This TCR beta chain was recorded in a study of T-cell reconstitution after alpha-beta-depleted transplantation in children (TCRdb year 2016). Regarding the study in general: The study quantitatively tracked T-cell immune reconstitution after TCRalphabeta/CD19-depleted allogeneic hematopoietic cell transplantation in children using TCR repertoire profiling.

Paper-wide results and their limitations: In some patients, high TCRbeta diversity at day 60 was attributed to recipient T cells and intrathymic progenitors that had survived conditioning. The frequencies of hyperexpanded clones fell over the following months, and after one year, T-cell counts and TCRbeta diversity were mostly attributed to newly produced T cells. The apparently early recovery of alphabetaT-cell counts about two months after transplant reportedly depended on only several hundred rapidly expanded clones that came from non-depleted graft cells.

CDR1 and CDR2 were assigned from the germline V gene (reference sequence) as DFQATT and SNEGSKA. Its CDR3 holds 17 amino acids, cysteine through phenylalanine. Here the CDR3 DNA is all that survives: 51 bases in frame from base 1. Read against the paper, the sample's treatment or condition label means: allogeneic hematopoietic cell transplantation with graft depleted of TCRalphabeta T cells and CD19 B cells. The children who served as transplant recipients had been given grafts of TCRalphabeta/CD19-depleted allogeneic hematopoietic cells. Receptors were amplified or captured by PCR. Instrument on record: Illumina HiSeq 2500. TCR libraries were prepared with molecular barcoding, using unique molecular identifiers to normalize TCRbeta repertoire quantification. TCRdb passed the public sequencing reads through fastp at Q25 and MiXCR, retaining productive beta sequences. A single entry per CDR3 protein holds the most common genes and DNA from its merged rows. In this sample the table shows some 150,000 distinct CDR3 sequences, roughly 8.8% of which occur a single time. The top ten hold around a sixth of the sample.

Points on this clonotype: It lacks a known antigen. One end of the junction fails to match germline, which may point to a read error.

The sequencing used PBMCs, mostly from graft donor cells, collected 180 days after TCRalphabeta/CD19-depleted stem cell transplant. This receptor was identified in a female patient between 2 and 15 years old who had a stem cell transplant for congenital amegakaryocytic thrombocytopenia, so the T cells may come from the graft donor. The chain is encoded by TRBV20-1 joined to TRBJ2-1; TRBD1 fits 11 bases in the junction. The DNA sequence follows: TGCTGTGCTAGAGGACTAGGGGGACAGGGGGGTCGCAATGAGCAGTTCTTC. The translation is CCARGLGGQGGRNEQFF.